The 22 T cell receptor beta chains given below trace back to one sample, sequenced in a study of CD8 T cells in Susac syndrome. Reverse transcription of 0.5 to 1 ug RNA was performed with random hexamers. In TCRdb, the immunoSEQ multiplex PCR reads were re-called with MiXCR into one record per CDR3 protein. The profile shows some 180,000 distinct CDR3 sequences, just under 95% of them singletons. The specimen was CD4+ T cells from PBMCs. These TCRs come from a human donor with Susac syndrome.

The rearrangement joins TRBV20-1 to TRBJ1-1; the D is unclear. This CDR3 has 13 residues. Trimming pared 1 base from V and 1 base from J, leaving 7 bases between. Germline V gives CDR1 DFQATT, CDR2 SNEGSKA (reference sequence). CDR3 DNA: TGCAGTGCTAGAGCTATTACGAACACTGAAGCTTTCTTT. Its translation is CSARAITNTEAFF.

The chain joins TRBV7-2 to TRBJ2-7; 8 bases line up with TRBD1. J lost 4 bases, V lost 5 bases, and 7 bases had no gene match. The CDR3 consists of 14 residues. Germline CDR1 is SGHTA and CDR2 is FQGNSA. CDR3 nucleotides: TGTGCCAGCAGCCCTGGGACAGGACCTTACGAGCAGTACTTC. This encodes CASSPGTGPYEQYF.

V gene TRBV7-2 combines with J gene TRBJ2-1; TRBD2 matches at 9 bases. There are 19 residues in the CDR3. V shed 2 bases, J shed 7 bases, and the junction held 18 bases outside the gene matches. CDR1 is SGHTA, CDR2 FQGNSA, per germline. The CDR3 DNA sequence: TGTGCCAGCAGCTTACCGCTCTTCCGCGGGGGGGCAATCCTAAATGAGCAGTTCTTC. As protein: CASSLPLFRGGAILNEQFF.

This chain uses TRBV20-1 with TRBJ2-1; D not resolved. This CDR3 region has 12 residues. The V gene lost 2 bases and the J gene lost 6 bases, with 8 bases spanning the gap. Looked up from germline, CDR1 is DFQATT and CDR2 is SNEGSKA (reference sequence). The CDR3 loop is CSARQSLNEQFF. Here the CDR3 DNA reads TGCAGTGCTAGACAGAGCCTCAATGAGCAGTTCTTC.

The rearrangement uses TRBV2 and TRBJ1-1; 9 positions agree with TRBD1. Germline V gene sequence: CDR1 SNHLY, CDR2 FYNNEI. Trimming took 9 bases from V and 1 from J; bases not matched to a gene: 6. The CDR3 is 14 amino acids. DNA of the CDR3: TGTGCCAGTAAACCGGGACAGGGGAACACTGAAGCTTTCTTT. The encoded protein is CASKPGQGNTEAFF.

The J gene is TRBJ1-4, the V gene TRBV9; D is uncertain. Trimming removed 0 bases at V and 6 bases at J, with 15 bases between. This CDR3 region has 16 residues. CDR1 and CDR2 from the germline V gene are SGDLS and YYNGEE. CDR3 sequence reads: CASSVGLAGGHEKLFF. CDR3 coding DNA: TGTGCCAGCAGCGTAGGGCTGGCGGGCGGGCATGAAAAACTGTTTTTT.

The chain links TRBV25-1 to TRBJ2-3; possibly TRBD2 for D (6 bases). Trimming removed 4 bases at V and 3 bases at J, with 14 bases between. In germline, CDR1 is MGHDK, CDR2 SYGVNS. There are 15 residues in the CDR3. The CDR3 loop is CASSVARLGTDTQYF. Written as DNA, the CDR3 is TGTGCCAGCAGTGTTGCGAGACTAGGGACAGATACGCAGTATTTT.

This clonotype has just one count. V is TRBV6-1 and J is TRBJ1-1; weak D call: TRBD1 (6 bases). The V and J ends lost 7 bases and 2 bases respectively, with 14 bases between them. Germline-derived CDR1 and CDR2 are MNHNS and SASEGT. The CDR3 runs 14 residues. The CDR3 protein is CASTETGPNTEAFF. In DNA, the CDR3 is TGTGCCAGCACCGAAACAGGGCCTAACACTGAAGCTTTCTTT.

This clonotype was detected only once. The chain is built from TRBV20-1 and TRBJ2-1; D may match TRBD1 or TRBD2 (5 bases each). CDR1 and CDR2 (germline): DFQATT, SNEGSKA (reference sequence). Trimming stripped 4 bases from V and 7 bases from J, with 17 bases between. CDR3 size: 14 residues. CDR3 residues: CSATGQYGTNEQFF. CDR3 sequence (DNA): TGCAGTGCTACGGGGCAGTACGGTACGAATGAGCAGTTCTTC.

The chain combines TRBV20-1 with TRBJ1-1; D call uncertain. The CDR3 covers 13 residues. CDR1 and CDR2 from the germline V gene are DFQATT and SNEGSKA (reference sequence). V was clipped by 3 bases and J by 1 base, with 9 bases between them. CDR3 in amino acids: CSARGIWNTEAFF. The CDR3 nucleotides are TGCAGTGCTAGGGGAATATGGAACACTGAAGCTTTCTTT.

This rearrangement joins TRBV5-4 to TRBJ2-1; D is unresolved. CDR3 length: 11 residues. V dropped 2 bases and J dropped 7 bases, with 4 bases sitting between them. CDR1 and CDR2 from the germline V gene are SGHNT and YYREEE (reference sequence). As DNA, the CDR3 is TGTGCCAGCAGCTTCCAGAATGAGCAGTTCTTC. Translating gives CASSFQNEQFF.

This chain connects TRBV20-1 to TRBJ1-5; TRBD1 agrees at 9 bases. Looked up from germline, CDR1 is DFQATT and CDR2 is SNEGSKA (reference sequence). The CDR3 is made up of 14 amino acids. After removal of 6 bases from V and 3 bases from J, the junction contained 6 bases not matched to a gene. The CDR3 DNA is TGCAGTGCGTCGGGACAGGGAAACAATCAGCCCCAGCATTTT. Protein: CSASGQGNNQPQHF.

This chain uses TRBV20-1 with TRBJ2-7; perhaps TRBD2 as D (6 bases). The V end lost 6 bases, the J end lost 4 bases, and 19 bases lay between the germline ends. The germline V gene encodes CDR1 DFQATT and CDR2 SNEGSKA (reference sequence). This CDR3 is 14 amino acids long. The CDR3 nucleotides are TGCAGTGCGACCCCCTCGGGACTCCGGTACGAGCAGTACTTC. Translating gives CSATPSGLRYEQYF.

V and J are TRBV5-1 and TRBJ2-5; tentative D call: TRBD1 (6 bases). CDR3 length: 15 amino acids. Germline V lookup: CDR1 SGHRS, CDR2 YFSETQ. Trimming removed 5 bases at V and 2 bases at J, with 16 bases between. CDR3 in DNA: TGCGCCAGCAGTCGGGACATAGAGGATCAAGAGACCCAGTACTTC. Residues: CASSRDIEDQETQYF. The variable domain in full, completed from reference TRBV5-1 and TRBJ2-5, reads KAGVTQTPRYLIKTRGQQVTLSCSPISGHRSVSWYQQTPGQGLQFLFEYFSETQRNKGNFPGRFSGRQFSNSRSEMNVSTLELGDSALYLCASSRDIEDQETQYFGPGTRLLVL.

The chain is built from TRBV12-5 and TRBJ1-4; TRBD1 aligns across 8 bases. The CDR3 is 16 amino acids. The J segment lost 6 bases and the V segment lost 0 bases, leaving 6 bases of the junction unmatched. CDR1 is LGHNT, CDR2 FRNRAP, per germline. The CDR3 loop reads CASGLVRQGRHEKLFF. The CDR3 DNA follows: TGTGCTAGTGGTTTGGTACGACAGGGGCGTCATGAAAAACTGTTTTTT. The entire variable domain, with the rest obtained from reference TRBV12-5 and TRBJ1-4, is as follows: DARVTQTPRHKVTEMGQEVTMRCQPILGHNTVFWYRQTMMQGLELLAYFRNRAPLDDSGMPKDRFSAEMPDATLATLKIQPSEPRDSAVYFCASGLVRQGRHEKLFFGSGTQLSVL.

This rearrangement joins TRBV4-3 to TRBJ2-3, with 7 positions matching TRBD2. V lost 0 bases, J lost 2 bases, and 11 bases stayed unmatched. CDR1 LGHNA and CDR2 YSLEER come from the germline V gene. This CDR3 region has 18 residues. The chain's CDR3 is CASSQDPVLADSTDTQYF. The CDR3 bases are TGCGCCAGCAGCCAAGATCCCGTCCTAGCGGACTCCACAGATACGCAGTATTTT.

The chain uses TRBV9 and TRBJ2-2; 11 bases are a match to TRBD2. Trimming took 4 bases from V and 6 from J; bases not matched to a gene: 2. The CDR3 extends over 14 amino acids. Per germline, CDR1 SGDLS and CDR2 YYNGEE. The CDR3 region is CASSPLAGAGELFF. The CDR3 nucleotides read TGTGCCAGCAGCCCACTAGCGGGGGCCGGGGAGCTGTTTTTT.

This chain connects TRBV7-9 to TRBJ2-1; 8 bases agree with TRBD2. Trimming took 6 bases from V and 0 from J; bases not matched to a gene: 16. The CDR3 runs 19 residues. Germline CDR1 SEHNR, CDR2 FQNEAQ (reference sequence). CDR3 sequence reads: CASREPVAGPMGSYNEQFF. In DNA form, the CDR3 reads TGTGCCAGCAGAGAGCCTGTAGCGGGACCCATGGGCTCCTACAATGAGCAGTTCTTC.

The chain links TRBV5-1 to TRBJ2-6; D is perhaps TRBD1 (5 bases). Trimming shortened V by 3 bases and J by 4 bases, and 14 bases separated the two germline ends. The CDR3 is 16 residues long. The germline CDR1 and CDR2 sequences are SGHRS and YFSETQ. The CDR3 here is CASSSARARGANVLTF. The CDR3 bases are TGCGCCAGCAGCTCGGCCAGGGCCCGAGGGGCCAACGTCCTGACTTTC.

J is TRBJ1-5 and V is TRBV28; D unclear. The V gene's germline CDR1 is MDHEN and CDR2 SYDVKM. V lost 2 bases and J lost 0, with 14 bases in between. This CDR3 contains 17 residues. DNA of the CDR3: TGTGCCAGCAGTTTAAGTGAAGAGGTCTATAGCAATCAGCCCCAGCATTTT. Protein: CASSLSEEVYSNQPQHF.

The chain joins TRBV5-1 to TRBJ1-6; a weak D match, TRBD1 (5 bases). The V gene's germline CDR1 is SGHRS and CDR2 YFSETQ. V lost 0 bases and J 10 bases, leaving 11 bases between the germline ends. The CDR3 totals 14 residues. This chain's CDR3 is CASSLAVTASPLHF. The CDR3 DNA reads TGCGCCAGCAGCTTGGCCGTGACAGCCTCACCCCTCCACTTT.

This chain joins TRBV10-3 and TRBJ1-1; D is possibly TRBD1 (6 bases). CDR3 length equals 16 residues. Trimming shortened V by 0 bases and J by 4 bases, and 15 bases separated the two germline ends. CDR1 and CDR2 (germline): ENHRY, SYGVKD. CDR3 coding DNA: TGTGCCATCAGTGAGTCGATCCACAGGGCGGGCACTGAAGCTTTCTTT. Protein sequence: CAISESIHRAGTEAFF.